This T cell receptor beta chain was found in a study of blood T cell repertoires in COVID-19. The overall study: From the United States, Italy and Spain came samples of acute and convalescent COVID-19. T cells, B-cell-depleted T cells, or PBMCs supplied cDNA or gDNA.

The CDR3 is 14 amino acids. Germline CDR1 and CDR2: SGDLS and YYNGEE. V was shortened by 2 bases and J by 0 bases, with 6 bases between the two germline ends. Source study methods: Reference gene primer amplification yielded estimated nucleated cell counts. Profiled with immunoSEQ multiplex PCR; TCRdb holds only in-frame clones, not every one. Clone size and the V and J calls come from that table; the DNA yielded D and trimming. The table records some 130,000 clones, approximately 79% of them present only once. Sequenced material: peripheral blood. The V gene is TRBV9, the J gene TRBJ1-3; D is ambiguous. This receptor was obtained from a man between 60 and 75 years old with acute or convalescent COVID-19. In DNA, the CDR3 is TGTGCCAGCAGCGTCCCCAGCTCTGGAAACACCATATATTTT. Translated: CASSVPSSGNTIYF.